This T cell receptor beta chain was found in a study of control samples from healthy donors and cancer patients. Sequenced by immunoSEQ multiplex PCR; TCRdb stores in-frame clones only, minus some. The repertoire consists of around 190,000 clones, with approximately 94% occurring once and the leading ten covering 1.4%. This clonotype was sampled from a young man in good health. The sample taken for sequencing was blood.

CDR3 DNA sequence: TGTGCCAGCAGCCAAGCGGGGGACCCGCGGGAGACCCAGTACTTC. The encoded protein is CASSQAGDPRETQYF. This chain connects TRBV7-7 to TRBJ2-5; TRBD2 agrees at 8 bases. Trimming took 5 bases from V and 5 from J; bases not matched to a gene: 10. The germline V gene has CDR1 SSHAT and CDR2 FNYEAQ (reference sequence). The CDR3 contains 15 residues.